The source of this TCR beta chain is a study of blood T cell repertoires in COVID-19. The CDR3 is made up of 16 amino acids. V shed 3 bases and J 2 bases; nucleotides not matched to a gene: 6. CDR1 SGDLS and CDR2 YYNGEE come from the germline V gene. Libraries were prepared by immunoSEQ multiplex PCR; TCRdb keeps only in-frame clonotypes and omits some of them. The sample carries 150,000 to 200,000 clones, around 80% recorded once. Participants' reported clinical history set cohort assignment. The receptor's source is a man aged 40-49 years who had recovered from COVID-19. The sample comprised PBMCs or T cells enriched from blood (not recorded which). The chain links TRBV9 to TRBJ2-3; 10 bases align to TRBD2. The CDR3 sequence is CASSDQRGGPTDTQYF. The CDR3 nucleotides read TGTGCCAGCAGCGACCAGCGGGGGGGCCCCACAGATACGCAGTATTTT.